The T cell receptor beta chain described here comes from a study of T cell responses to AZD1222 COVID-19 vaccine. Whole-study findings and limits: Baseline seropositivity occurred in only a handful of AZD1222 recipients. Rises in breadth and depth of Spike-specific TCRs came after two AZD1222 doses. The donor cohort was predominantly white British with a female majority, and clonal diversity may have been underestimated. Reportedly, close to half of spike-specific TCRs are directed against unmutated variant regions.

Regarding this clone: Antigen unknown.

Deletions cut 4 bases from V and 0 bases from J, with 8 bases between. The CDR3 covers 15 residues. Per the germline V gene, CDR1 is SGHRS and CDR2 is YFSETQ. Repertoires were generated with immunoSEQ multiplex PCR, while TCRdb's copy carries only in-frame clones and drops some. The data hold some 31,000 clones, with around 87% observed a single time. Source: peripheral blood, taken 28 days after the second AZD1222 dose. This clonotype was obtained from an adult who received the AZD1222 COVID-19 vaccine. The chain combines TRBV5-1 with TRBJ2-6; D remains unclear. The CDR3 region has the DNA TGCGCCAGCAGCCACAGTCTCTCTGGGGCCAACGTCCTGACTTTC. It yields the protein CASSHSLSGANVLTF.